Here is one T cell receptor beta chain with its context. Authors' data handling: Estimates of nucleated cell counts were drawn from the amplification of reference gene primers. Clones were sequenced by immunoSEQ multiplex PCR, and TCRdb holds only the in-frame ones, with some missing. That table furnishes V, J and clone size, whereas the DNA furnished D and trimming. The table lists around 160,000 clones, around 87% of them singletons, with about 1.2% in the top ten. Germline V lookup: CDR1 SEHNR, CDR2 FQNEAQ (reference sequence). The CDR3 is 14 residues long. The V gene end was trimmed by 1 base and the J gene end by 9 bases; junction bases not matched to a gene: 5. This entry belongs to a study of blood T cell repertoires in COVID-19.

The sample consisted of PBMCs or T cells enriched from blood (not recorded which). This chain joins TRBV7-9 and TRBJ1-2; 10 nucleotides agree with TRBD1. The sequence came from a woman aged 25 to 45 with acute COVID-19. The CDR3 nucleotides read TGTGCCAGCAGCTTAGACGGGACAGGGGCTAGCTACACCTTC. Translation: CASSLDGTGASYTF.